These 21 T cell receptor beta chains originate from one sample sequenced in a study of blood T cells in healthy people across ages (dated by TCRdb to about 2015). The library was obtained by 5' RACE. TCRdb names Illumina HiSeq 2500 as the instrument used. A second PCR of about 6 to 11 cycles was performed with a sample-barcoded 5' primer and a J-beta primer mix. The raw public reads went through TCRdb reprocessing: fastp at Q25, MiXCR clone calling, in-frame beta chains kept. Each entry merges the rows of one CDR3 protein and shows their most common DNA and genes. Present in this sample are approximately 1.5 million distinct CDR3 sequences, about 35% of which were seen just once. The ten top clones hold approximately 10% of the sample. The sample consisted of blood. The receptors were gathered from a woman in her twenties or thirties in good health.

The CDR3 DNA follows: TGCAGTGCTAGAGCCCAAGGAAACGCTGGCTACACCTTC. It is translated as CSARAQGNAGYTF. The chain combines TRBV20-1 with TRBJ1-2; D is undetermined. Germline-derived CDR1 and CDR2 are DFQATT and SNEGSKA (reference sequence). Trimming stripped 1 base from V and 7 bases from J, with 13 bases between. The length of the CDR3 is 13 residues.

V is TRBV19 and J is TRBJ1-5, with TRBD1 as a possible D gene (6 bases). Per germline, CDR1 LNHDA and CDR2 SQIVND (reference sequence). The CDR3 totals 14 residues. The V end was cut by 8 bases, the J end by 1 base, with 12 bases between. CDR3 amino acids: CASSHRESNQPQHF. The CDR3 DNA reads as TGTGCCAGTTCCCACAGGGAGAGCAATCAGCCCCAGCATTTT.

This clonotype turned up a few times. The rearrangement uses TRBV20-1 and TRBJ1-6; the match to TRBD1 covers 7 bases. CDR1 is DFQATT, CDR2 SNEGSKA, per germline (reference sequence). The trim removed 6 bases at V and 8 bases at J, leaving 10 bases unmatched. The length of the CDR3 is 14 residues. CDR3 loop: CSAQRGQADSPLHF. The CDR3 DNA reads as TGCAGTGCCCAGAGAGGACAGGCTGATTCACCCCTCCACTTT.

The V call is TRBV7-8, the J call TRBJ2-7; 14 bases line up with TRBD2. This CDR3 is 16 amino acids long. Germline assignment: CDR1 SGHVS and CDR2 FQNEAQ. The trim removed 5 bases at V and 3 bases at J, leaving 6 bases unmatched. This chain's CDR3 is CASSAGLAGGLYEQYF. CDR3 nucleotide sequence: TGTGCCAGCAGCGCCGGACTAGCGGGGGGTCTCTACGAGCAGTACTTC.

This clonotype was seen a few times. The rearrangement uses TRBV12-3 or TRBV12-4 and TRBJ2-5; 11 positions agree with TRBD2. V shed 7 bases, J shed 5 bases, and the junction held 24 bases outside the gene matches. The CDR3 runs to 20 residues. The chain's CDR3 is CASTFIGGGSSGRSGETQYF. As DNA, the CDR3 is TGTGCCAGCACCTTCATCGGAGGGGGGTCTAGCGGGAGGTCGGGGGAGACCCAGTACTTC.

The chain combines TRBV20-1 with TRBJ2-3, with D tentatively TRBD1 (5 bases). The CDR3 runs to 14 residues. The germline V and J ends were trimmed by 6 bases and 3 bases, with 16 bases remaining between them. Germline loops: CDR1 DFQATT, CDR2 SNEGSKA (reference sequence). DNA of the CDR3: TGCAGTGCGATATTCAGGGATCCAACAGATACGCAGTATTTT. Translation gives CSAIFRDPTDTQYF.

This chain uses TRBV5-1 with TRBJ2-5; possibly TRBD2 for D (6 bases). Germline V gene sequence: CDR1 SGHRS, CDR2 YFSETQ. CDR3 length: 13 amino acids. V was clipped by 3 bases and J by 5 bases, with 11 bases between them. DNA of the CDR3: TGCGCCAGCAGCTCGACTAGTTGGGAGACCCAGTACTTC. It is translated as CASSSTSWETQYF.

This clonotype was detected only a few times. The chain uses TRBV21-1 and TRBJ2-6; the DNA was not used to check the table's D call, TRBD1. TRBV21-1 is a recognized pseudogene. The CDR3 length is 19 residues. Here the CDR3 reads CASSKAGATGVAGANVLTF. CDR3 in DNA: TGTGCCAGCAGCAAAGCAGGGGCGACAGGGGTCGCCGGGGCCAACGTCCTGACTTTC.

The rearrangement links TRBV5-1 to TRBJ1-1, with a tentative D call TRBD1 (5 bases). The V end was cut by 7 bases, the J end by 1 base, with 14 bases between. The CDR3 loop spans 14 amino acids. Germline V CDR1 and CDR2: SGHRS, YFSETQ. In nucleotides, the CDR3 is TGCGCCAGCGGATCCGGGGCGGGGAACACTGAAGCTTTCTTT. Residues: CASGSGAGNTEAFF.

This clonotype was detected a few times. The chain carries TRBV7-8 and TRBJ2-1; D remains ambiguous. Judging by the DNA end, TRBJ2-7 fits better; the J call may be wrong. This CDR3 is 16 amino acids long. Germline V gene data show CDR1 as SGHVS and CDR2 as FQNEAQ. DNA of the CDR3: TGTGCCAGCAGCTTAGCCCACTCCGGCTCCTACAATGAGCAGTACTTC. This sequence encodes CASSLAHSGSYNEQYF.

The rearrangement joins TRBV20-1 to TRBJ2-7; D is tentatively TRBD1 or TRBD2 (5 bases each). The V end lost 2 bases, the J end lost 1 base, and 21 bases lay between the germline ends. The CDR3 consists of 17 residues. Germline CDR1 reads DFQATT; CDR2 reads SNEGSKA (reference sequence). This CDR3 is CSARILYEGTVSYEQYF. Written as DNA, the CDR3 is TGCAGTGCTAGAATCTTGTATGAGGGGACGGTATCCTACGAGCAGTACTTC.

The rearrangement links TRBV4-2 to TRBJ2-3, with D perhaps being TRBD1 or TRBD2 (5 bases each). Trimming cost V 0 bases and J 1 base, with 17 bases left between them. The CDR3 is made up of 18 amino acids. In germline, CDR1 is LGHNA, CDR2 YNFKEQ. The DNA of the CDR3 is TGTGCCAGCAGCCAAGAACGCTATCGGGGCAGTGGCACAGATACGCAGTATTTT. It is translated as CASSQERYRGSGTDTQYF.

This clonotype has at least ten counts. The chain joins TRBV4-2 to TRBJ2-1, with D perhaps matching TRBD2 (6 bases). Trimming removed 4 bases from V and 3 bases from J, with 13 bases in between. The CDR3 length is 15 residues. Germline CDR1 LGHNA, CDR2 YNFKEQ. The CDR3 DNA follows: TGTGCCAGCAGCCCCGGACGCGGGAACTACAATGAGCAGTTCTTC. This codes for CASSPGRGNYNEQFF.

This clonotype was recorded at least ten times. Here the CDR3 reads CASSDSGRDEQYF. DNA of the CDR3: TGTGCCAGCAGCGATAGCGGGAGGGACGAGCAGTACTTC. The chain couples TRBV28 to TRBJ2-7, with 11 bases aligning to TRBD2. The CDR3 consists of 13 residues. Germline CDR1 MDHEN, CDR2 SYDVKM. The V gene end was trimmed by 6 bases and the J gene end by 5 bases; junction bases not matched to a gene: 3.

The CDR3 nucleotides are TGCAGTGCTCCGATAGCGGGAGCCTACGAGCAGTACTTC. Translated: CSAPIAGAYEQYF. The chain uses TRBV20-1 and TRBJ2-7; 9 bases map to TRBD2. The CDR3 extends over 13 amino acids. Trimming cost V 5 bases and J 2 bases; bases outside gene matches: 4. CDR1 is DFQATT and CDR2 is SNEGSKA in the germline V gene (reference sequence).

The rearrangement joins TRBV3-1 to TRBJ2-7; a possible D gene is TRBD1 (5 bases). The germline V gene has CDR1 LGHDT and CDR2 YNNKEL (reference sequence). Trimming removed 3 bases from V and 3 bases from J, with 12 bases in between. This CDR3 spans 14 amino acids. The CDR3 spells CASSQTTQGYEQYF. The CDR3 DNA is TGTGCCAGCAGCCAGACAACCCAGGGCTACGAGCAGTACTTC.

The V call is TRBV12-3 or TRBV12-4, the J call TRBJ1-2; D is perhaps TRBD1 (5 bases). Trimming pared 4 bases from V and 4 bases from J, leaving 22 bases between. The CDR3 covers 17 residues. The CDR3 region is CASSSNLLGAGVYGYTF. As DNA, the CDR3 is TGTGCCAGCAGTTCCAATCTTCTTGGGGCTGGGGTCTATGGCTACACCTTC.

The J gene is TRBJ2-1, the V gene TRBV11-1; TRBD2 aligns across 10 bases. CDR3 length equals 21 residues. Per germline, CDR1 SGHAT and CDR2 FQDESV (reference sequence). After removal of 0 bases from V and 3 bases from J, the junction contained 17 bases not matched to a gene. The CDR3 DNA reads TGTGCCAGCAGCTTAGCTCTGGCTAGCGGGGGCGATCCCTATATCTACAATGAGCAGTTCTTC. This codes for CASSLALASGGDPYIYNEQFF.

The table lists this clonotype with a few counts. The chain combines TRBV27 with TRBJ2-7; D ambiguous. Trimming cost V 0 bases and J 5 bases, with 8 bases left between them. The CDR3 has 13 amino acids. Germline V gene lookup returns CDR1 MNHEY and CDR2 SMNVEV (reference sequence). Written as DNA, the CDR3 is TGTGCCAGCAGTTTATCGCTCCGGGACGAGCAGTACTTC. The encoded protein is CASSLSLRDEQYF.

The genes are TRBV27 and TRBJ2-1, with 9 bases lining up with TRBD2. The CDR3 spans 18 residues. After removal of 4 bases from V and 0 bases from J, the junction contained 10 bases not matched to a gene. Germline V lookup: CDR1 MNHEY, CDR2 SMNVEV (reference sequence). The CDR3 DNA reads as TGTGCCAGCAGTTCCGGGACTAGCAGGCCGAGCTCCTACAATGAGCAGTTCTTC. It translates to CASSSGTSRPSSYNEQFF.

This clonotype was detected ten times or more. The rearrangement joins TRBV7-2 to TRBJ2-5, with D unclear. CDR1 and CDR2 from the germline V gene are SGHTA and FQGNSA. The CDR3 loop spans 11 amino acids. Trimming took off 5 bases at V and 3 bases at J, with 4 bases between the two ends. CDR3 sequence (DNA): TGTGCCAGCAGCGTCGAAGAGACCCAGTACTTC. Its translation: CASSVEETQYF.